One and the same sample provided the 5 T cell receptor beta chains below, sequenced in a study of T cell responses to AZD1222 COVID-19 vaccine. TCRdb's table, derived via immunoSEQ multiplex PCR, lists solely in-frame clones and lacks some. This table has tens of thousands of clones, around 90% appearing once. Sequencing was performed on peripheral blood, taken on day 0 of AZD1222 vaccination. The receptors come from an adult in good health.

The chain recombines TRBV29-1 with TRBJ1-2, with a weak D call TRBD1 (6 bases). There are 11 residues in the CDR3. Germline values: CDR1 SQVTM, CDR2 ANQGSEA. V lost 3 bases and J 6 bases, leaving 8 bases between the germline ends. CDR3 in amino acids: CSVDGGHGYTF. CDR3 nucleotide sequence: TGCAGCGTTGATGGGGGGCATGGCTACACCTTC.

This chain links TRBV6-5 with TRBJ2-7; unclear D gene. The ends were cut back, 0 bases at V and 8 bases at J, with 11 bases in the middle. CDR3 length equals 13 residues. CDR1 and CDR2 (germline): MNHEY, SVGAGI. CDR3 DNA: TGTGCCAGCAGTTACTCGAGAATGGGCCAGCAGTACTTC. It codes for CASSYSRMGQQYF.

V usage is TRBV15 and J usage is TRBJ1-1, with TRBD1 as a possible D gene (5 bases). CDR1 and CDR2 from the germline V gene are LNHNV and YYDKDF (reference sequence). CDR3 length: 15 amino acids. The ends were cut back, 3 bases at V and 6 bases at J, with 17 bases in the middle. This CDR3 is CATSRGGADGAEAFF. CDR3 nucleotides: TGTGCCACCAGCAGGGGTGGGGCGGACGGTGCTGAAGCTTTCTTT.

CDR3 region: CAISDGGSYNSPLHF. The CDR3 nucleotides read TGTGCCATCAGCGACGGCGGTTCCTATAATTCACCCCTCCACTTT. This chain joins TRBV10-3 and TRBJ1-6; D not resolved. This CDR3 comprises 15 residues. Germline CDR1 ENHRY, CDR2 SYGVKD. V dropped 6 bases and J dropped 1 base, with 10 bases sitting between them.

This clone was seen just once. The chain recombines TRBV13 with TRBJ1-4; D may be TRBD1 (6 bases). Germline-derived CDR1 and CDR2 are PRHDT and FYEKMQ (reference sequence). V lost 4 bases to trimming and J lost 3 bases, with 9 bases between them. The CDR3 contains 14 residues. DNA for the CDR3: TGTGCCAGCAGCTACAGGGTGGCTAATGAAAAACTGTTTTTT. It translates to CASSYRVANEKLFF.